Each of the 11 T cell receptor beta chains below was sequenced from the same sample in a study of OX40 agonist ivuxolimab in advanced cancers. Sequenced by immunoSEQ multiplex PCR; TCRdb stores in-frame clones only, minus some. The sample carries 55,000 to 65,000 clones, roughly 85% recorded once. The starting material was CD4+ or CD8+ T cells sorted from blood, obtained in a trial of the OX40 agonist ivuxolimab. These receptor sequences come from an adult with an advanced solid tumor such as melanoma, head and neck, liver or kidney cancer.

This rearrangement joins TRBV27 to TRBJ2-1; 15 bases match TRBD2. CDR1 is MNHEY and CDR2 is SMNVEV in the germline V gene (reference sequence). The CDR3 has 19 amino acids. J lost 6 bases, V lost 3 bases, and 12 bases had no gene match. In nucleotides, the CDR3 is TGTGCCAGCAGTTTTCCCGGGACTAGCGGGGGGCCCCGCGGCAATGAGCAGTTCTTC. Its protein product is CASSFPGTSGGPRGNEQFF.

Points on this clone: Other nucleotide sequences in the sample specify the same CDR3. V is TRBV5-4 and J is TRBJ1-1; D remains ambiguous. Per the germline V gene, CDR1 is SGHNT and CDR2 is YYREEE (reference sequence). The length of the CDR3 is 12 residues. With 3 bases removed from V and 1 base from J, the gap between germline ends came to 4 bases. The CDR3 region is CASSYWNTEAFF. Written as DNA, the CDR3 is TGTGCCAGCAGCTATTGGAACACTGAAGCTTTCTTT.

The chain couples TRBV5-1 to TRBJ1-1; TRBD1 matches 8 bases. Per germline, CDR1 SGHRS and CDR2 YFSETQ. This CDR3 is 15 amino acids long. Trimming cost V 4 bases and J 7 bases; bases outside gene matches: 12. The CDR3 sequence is CASSSSGTGLGEAFF. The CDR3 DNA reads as TGCGCCAGCAGCAGCTCCGGGACAGGTCTCGGTGAAGCTTTCTTT.

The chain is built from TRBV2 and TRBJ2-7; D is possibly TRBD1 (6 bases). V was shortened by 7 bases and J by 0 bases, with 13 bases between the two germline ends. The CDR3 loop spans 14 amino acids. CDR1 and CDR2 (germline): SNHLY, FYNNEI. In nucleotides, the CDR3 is TGTGCCAGCATACGGGACACTGTCTCCTACGAGCAGTACTTC. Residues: CASIRDTVSYEQYF. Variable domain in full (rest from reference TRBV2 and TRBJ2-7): EPEVTQTPSHQVTQMGQEVILRCVPISNHLYFYWYRQILGQKVEFLVSFYNNEISEKSEIFDDQFSVERPDGSNFTLKIRSTKLEDSAMYFCASIRDTVSYEQYFGPGTRLTVT.

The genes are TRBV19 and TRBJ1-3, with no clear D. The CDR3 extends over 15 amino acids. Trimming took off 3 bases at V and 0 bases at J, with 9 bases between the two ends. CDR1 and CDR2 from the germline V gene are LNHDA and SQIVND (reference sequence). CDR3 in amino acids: CASSMMVNSGNTIYF. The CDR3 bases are TGTGCCAGTAGTATGATGGTGAACTCTGGAAACACCATATATTTT.

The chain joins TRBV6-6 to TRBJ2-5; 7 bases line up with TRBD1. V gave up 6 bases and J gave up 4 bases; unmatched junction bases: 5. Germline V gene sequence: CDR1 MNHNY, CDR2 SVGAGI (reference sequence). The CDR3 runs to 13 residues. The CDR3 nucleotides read TGTGCCAGCAGCAAACCAGGGGGAGAGACCCAGTACTTC. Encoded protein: CASSKPGGETQYF.

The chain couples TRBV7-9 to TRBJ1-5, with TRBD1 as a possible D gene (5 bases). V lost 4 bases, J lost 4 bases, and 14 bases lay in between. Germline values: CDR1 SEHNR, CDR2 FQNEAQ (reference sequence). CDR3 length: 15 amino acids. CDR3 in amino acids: CASSSGRSSNQPQHF. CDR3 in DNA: TGTGCCAGCAGCTCGGGACGGAGTTCAAATCAGCCCCAGCATTTT.

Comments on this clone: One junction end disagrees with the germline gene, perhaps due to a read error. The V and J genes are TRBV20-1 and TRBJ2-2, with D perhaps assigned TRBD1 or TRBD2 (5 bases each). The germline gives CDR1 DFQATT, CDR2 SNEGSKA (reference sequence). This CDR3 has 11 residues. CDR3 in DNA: TGCAGTGCTAGAGGGGGCGGGCAGCTGTTTTTT. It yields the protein CSARGGGQLFF.

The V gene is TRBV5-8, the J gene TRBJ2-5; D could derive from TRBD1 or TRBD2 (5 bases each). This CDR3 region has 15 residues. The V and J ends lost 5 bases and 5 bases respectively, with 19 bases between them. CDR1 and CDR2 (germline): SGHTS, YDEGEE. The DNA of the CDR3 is TGTGCCAGCAGAAGCCGGGACCCGGTATGGGAGACCCAGTACTTC. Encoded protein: CASRSRDPVWETQYF.

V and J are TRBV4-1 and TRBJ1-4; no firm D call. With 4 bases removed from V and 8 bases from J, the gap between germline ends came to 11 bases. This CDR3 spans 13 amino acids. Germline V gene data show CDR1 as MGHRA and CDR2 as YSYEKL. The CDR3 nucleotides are TGCGCCAGCAGCCCTCCGGGGAGGGAAAAACTGTTTTTT. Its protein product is CASSPPGREKLFF.

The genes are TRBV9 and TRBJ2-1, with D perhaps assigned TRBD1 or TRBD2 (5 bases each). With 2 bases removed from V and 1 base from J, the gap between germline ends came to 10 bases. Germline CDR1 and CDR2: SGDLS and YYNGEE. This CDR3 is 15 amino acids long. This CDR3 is CASSVGGGSYNEQFF. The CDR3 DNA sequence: TGTGCCAGCAGCGTCGGTGGGGGATCCTACAATGAGCAGTTCTTC.